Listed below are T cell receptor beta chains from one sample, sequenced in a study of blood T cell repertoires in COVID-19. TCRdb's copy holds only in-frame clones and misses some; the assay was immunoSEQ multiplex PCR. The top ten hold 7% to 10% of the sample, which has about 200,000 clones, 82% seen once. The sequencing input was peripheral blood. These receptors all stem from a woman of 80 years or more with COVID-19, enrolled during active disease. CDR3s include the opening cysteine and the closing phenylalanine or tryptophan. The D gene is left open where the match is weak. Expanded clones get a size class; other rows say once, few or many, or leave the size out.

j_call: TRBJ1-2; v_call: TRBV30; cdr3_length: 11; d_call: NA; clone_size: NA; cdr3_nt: TGTGCCTGGAGTGTAAGAGCTCTCCTATTGTTC; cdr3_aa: CAWSVRALLLF
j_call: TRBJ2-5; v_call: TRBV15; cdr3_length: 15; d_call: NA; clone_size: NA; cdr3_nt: TGTGCCACCAGCAGAGGGGCTACAGGGAGAGAGACCCAGTACTTC; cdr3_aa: CATSRGATGRETQYF
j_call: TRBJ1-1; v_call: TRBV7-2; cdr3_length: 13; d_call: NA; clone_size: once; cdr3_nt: TGTGCCAGCAGCACCACAGTTTACACTGAAGCTTTCTTT; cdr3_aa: CASSTTVYTEAFF
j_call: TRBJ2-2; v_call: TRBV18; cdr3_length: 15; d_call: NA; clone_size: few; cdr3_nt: TGTGCCAGCTCACCACGACAGACGAACACCGGGGAGCTGTTTTTT; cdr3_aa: CASSPRQTNTGELFF
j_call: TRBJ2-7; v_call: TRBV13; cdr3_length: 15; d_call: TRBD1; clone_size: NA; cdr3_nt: TGTGCCAGCAGCCTTTGGACAGGTAACCCCTACGAGCAGTACTTC; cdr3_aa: CASSLWTGNPYEQYF
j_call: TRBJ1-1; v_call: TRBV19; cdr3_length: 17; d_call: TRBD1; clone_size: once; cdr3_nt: TGTGCCAGTAATCTCGCGGGACAGGGCCTCATGAACACTGAAGCTTTCTTT; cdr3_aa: CASNLAGQGLMNTEAFF
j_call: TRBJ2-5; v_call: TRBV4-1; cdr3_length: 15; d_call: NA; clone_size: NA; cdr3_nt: TGCGCCAGCAGCCAAGATCCGACACCACAAGAGACCCAGTACTTC; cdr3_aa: CASSQDPTPQETQYF
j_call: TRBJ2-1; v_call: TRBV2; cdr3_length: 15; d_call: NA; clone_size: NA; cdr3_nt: TGTGCCAGCAGTGCCGAGCAGACTTCCTACAATGAGCAGTTCTTC; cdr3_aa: CASSAEQTSYNEQFF
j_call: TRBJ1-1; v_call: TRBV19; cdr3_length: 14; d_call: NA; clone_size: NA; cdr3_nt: TGTGCCAGTAGTATCGCAACAGCGGGCACTGAAGCTTTCTTT; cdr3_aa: CASSIATAGTEAFF
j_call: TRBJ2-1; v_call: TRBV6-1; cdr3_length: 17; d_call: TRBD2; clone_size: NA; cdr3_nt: TGTGCCAGCAGTGAAAGAAATCGGGGGGGGCAAACTCAGGAACAGTTCTTC; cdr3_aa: CASSERNRGGQTQEQFF
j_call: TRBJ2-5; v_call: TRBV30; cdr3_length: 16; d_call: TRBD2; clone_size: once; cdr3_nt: TGTGCCTGGAGTGACTGGACTAGCGGAAACCAAGAGACCCAGTACTTC; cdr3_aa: CAWSDWTSGNQETQYF
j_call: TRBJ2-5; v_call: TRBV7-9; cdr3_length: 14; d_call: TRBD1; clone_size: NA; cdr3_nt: TGTGCCAGTGGGGACAGGGGGCAGCAAGAGACCCAGTACTTC; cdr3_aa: CASGDRGQQETQYF
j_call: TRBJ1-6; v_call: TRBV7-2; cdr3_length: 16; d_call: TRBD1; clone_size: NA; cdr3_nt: TGTGCCAGCAGCTTAGGTCCTGGACAGGGCAATTCACCCCTCCACTTT; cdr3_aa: CASSLGPGQGNSPLHF
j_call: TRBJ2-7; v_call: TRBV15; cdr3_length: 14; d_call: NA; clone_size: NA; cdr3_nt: TGTGCCACCAGCAGAGGCAGGTTCGAGTCCGAGCAGTACTTC; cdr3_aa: CATSRGRFESEQYF
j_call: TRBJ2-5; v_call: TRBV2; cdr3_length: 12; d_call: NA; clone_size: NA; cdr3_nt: TGTGCCAGCAAGCAGACACAAGAGACCCAGTACTTC; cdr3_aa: CASKQTQETQYF
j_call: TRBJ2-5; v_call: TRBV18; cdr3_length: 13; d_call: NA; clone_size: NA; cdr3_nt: TGTGCCAGCTCTCAACTGGTACGAGAGACCCAGTACTTC; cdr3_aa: CASSQLVRETQYF
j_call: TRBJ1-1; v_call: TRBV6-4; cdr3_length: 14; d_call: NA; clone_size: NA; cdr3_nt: TGTGCCAGCAGGGTAGACAGGACGAACACTGAAGCTTTCTTT; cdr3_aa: CASRVDRTNTEAFF
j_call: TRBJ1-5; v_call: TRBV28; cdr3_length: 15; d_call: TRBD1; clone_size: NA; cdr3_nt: TGTGCCAGCACCCTGGGACAGGTTAGCAATCAGCCCCAGCATTTT; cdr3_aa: CASTLGQVSNQPQHF
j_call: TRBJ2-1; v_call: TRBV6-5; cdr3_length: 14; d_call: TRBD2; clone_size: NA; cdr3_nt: TGTGCCAGTACTAGCGGGAGTAGAGGGAATGAGCAGTTCTTC; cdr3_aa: CASTSGSRGNEQFF
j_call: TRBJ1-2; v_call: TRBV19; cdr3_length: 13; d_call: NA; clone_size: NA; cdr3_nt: TGTGCCAGTAGCATTACAGGGCTCTGGAGCTACACCTTC; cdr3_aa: CASSITGLWSYTF
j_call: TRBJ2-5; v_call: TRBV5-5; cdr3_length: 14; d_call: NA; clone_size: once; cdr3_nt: TGTGCCAGCAGCTTTTGGGGCCTCGACGAGACCCAGTACTTC; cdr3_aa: CASSFWGLDETQYF
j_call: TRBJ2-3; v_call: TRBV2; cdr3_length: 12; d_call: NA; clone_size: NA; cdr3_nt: TGTGCCAGGGGCCTTGGTGCAGATACGCAGTATTTT; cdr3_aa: CARGLGADTQYF
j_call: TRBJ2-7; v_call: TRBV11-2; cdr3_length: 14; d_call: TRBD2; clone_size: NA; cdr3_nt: TGTGCCAGCAGCTTAGCGGGAGGGACCTACGAGCAGTACTTC; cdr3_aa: CASSLAGGTYEQYF
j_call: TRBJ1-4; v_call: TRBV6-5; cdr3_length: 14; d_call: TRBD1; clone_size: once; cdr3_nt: TGTGCCAGCGGAATCGGGACAGTGTATGAAAAACTGTTTTTT; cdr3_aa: CASGIGTVYEKLFF
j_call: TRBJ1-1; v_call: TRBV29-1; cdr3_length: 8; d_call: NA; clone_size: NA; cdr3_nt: TGCAGCCCAACTGAAGCTTTCTTT; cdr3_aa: CSPTEAFF
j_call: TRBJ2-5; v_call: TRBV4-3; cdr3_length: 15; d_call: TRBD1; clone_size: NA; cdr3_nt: TGCGCCAGCAGCCAAGGAACAGGGGGCGCAGAGACCCAGTACTTC; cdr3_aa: CASSQGTGGAETQYF
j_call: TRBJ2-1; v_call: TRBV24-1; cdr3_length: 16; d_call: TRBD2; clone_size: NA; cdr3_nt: TGTGCCACCAGTGCCCGCGGGACTAGCGACTACAATGAGCAGTTCTTC; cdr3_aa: CATSARGTSDYNEQFF
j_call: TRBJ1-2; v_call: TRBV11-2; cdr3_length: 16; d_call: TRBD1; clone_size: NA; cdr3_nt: TGTGCCAGCAGCGACGCCGGGACAGGGAGTCCCTATGGCTACACCTTC; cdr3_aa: CASSDAGTGSPYGYTF
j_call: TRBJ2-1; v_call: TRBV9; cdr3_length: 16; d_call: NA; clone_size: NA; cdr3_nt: TGTGCCAGCAGCGTAGTGGGGACTTCCTCCTACAATGAGCAGTTCTTC; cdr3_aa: CASSVVGTSSYNEQFF
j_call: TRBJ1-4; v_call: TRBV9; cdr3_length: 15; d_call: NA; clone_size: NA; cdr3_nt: TGTGCCAGCAGCCTAGTAGGAGGGGTTAATGAAAAACTGTTTTTT; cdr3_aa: CASSLVGGVNEKLFF
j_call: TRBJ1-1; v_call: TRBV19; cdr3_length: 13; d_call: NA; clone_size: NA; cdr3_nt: TGTGCCAGTAGACAGGGACCGAGCACTGAAGCTTTCTTT; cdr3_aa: CASRQGPSTEAFF
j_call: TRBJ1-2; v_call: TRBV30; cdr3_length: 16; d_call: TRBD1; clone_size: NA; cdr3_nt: TGTGCCTGGGGCCCGGGACAGGCACCGGTCAGCTATGGCTACACCTTC; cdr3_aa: CAWGPGQAPVSYGYTF
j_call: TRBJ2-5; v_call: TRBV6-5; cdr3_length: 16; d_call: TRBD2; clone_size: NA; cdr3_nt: TGTGCCAGCAGTTACTCGATGACGGGAGGGCAAGAGACCCAGTACTTC; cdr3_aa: CASSYSMTGGQETQYF
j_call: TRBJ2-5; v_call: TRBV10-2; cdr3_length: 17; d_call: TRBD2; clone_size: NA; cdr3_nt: TGCGCCAGCACGTTCCTAGCGGGAGGCAGCCTCCAAGAGACCCAGTACTTC; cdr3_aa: CASTFLAGGSLQETQYF
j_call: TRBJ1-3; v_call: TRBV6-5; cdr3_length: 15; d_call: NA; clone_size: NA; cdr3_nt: TGTGCCAGCAGTTACGGGGCCTCCTCTGGAAACACCATATATTTT; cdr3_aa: CASSYGASSGNTIYF
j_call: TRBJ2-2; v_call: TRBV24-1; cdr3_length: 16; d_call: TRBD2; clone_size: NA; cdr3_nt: TGTGCCACCAGTGACGCCGTGGGACTAGCCACCGGGGAGCTGTTTTTT; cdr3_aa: CATSDAVGLATGELFF
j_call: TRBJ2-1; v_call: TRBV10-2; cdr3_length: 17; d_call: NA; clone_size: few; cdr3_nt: TGCGCCAGCAGTGTCGGGCGGGGGCCGAGCTCCTACAATGAGCAGTTCTTC; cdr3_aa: CASSVGRGPSSYNEQFF
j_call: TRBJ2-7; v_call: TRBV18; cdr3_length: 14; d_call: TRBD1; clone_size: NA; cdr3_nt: TGTGCCAGCTCACAAGGACAGGTGCCCTACGAGCAGTACTTC; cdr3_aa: CASSQGQVPYEQYF
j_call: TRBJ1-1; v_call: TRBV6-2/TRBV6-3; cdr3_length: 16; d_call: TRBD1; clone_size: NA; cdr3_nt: TGTGCCAGCAGCCGGAGGACAGGGCCCCTGAACACTGAAGCTTTCTTT; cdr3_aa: CASSRRTGPLNTEAFF
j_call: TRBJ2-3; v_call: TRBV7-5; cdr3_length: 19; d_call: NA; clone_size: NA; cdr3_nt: TGTGCCAGAAGCTTAGCGTTACGGGTACGGGACAGGGCTACAGATACGCAGTATTTT; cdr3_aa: CARSLALRVRDRATDTQYF
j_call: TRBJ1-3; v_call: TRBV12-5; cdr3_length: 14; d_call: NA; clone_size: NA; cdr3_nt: TGTGCTAGTGGTTTGACAGTCTCTGGAAACACCATATATTTT; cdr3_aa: CASGLTVSGNTIYF
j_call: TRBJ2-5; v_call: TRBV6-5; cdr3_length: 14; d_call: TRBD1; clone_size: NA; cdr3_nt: TGTGCCAGCAGTTCTCGGACAGGGCGAGAGACCCAGTACTTC; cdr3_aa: CASSSRTGRETQYF
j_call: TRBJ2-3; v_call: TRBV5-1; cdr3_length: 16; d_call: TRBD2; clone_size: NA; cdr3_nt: TGCGCCAGCAGCCCCAGACTAGCGGGGGCTTTAGATACGCAGTATTTT; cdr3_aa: CASSPRLAGALDTQYF
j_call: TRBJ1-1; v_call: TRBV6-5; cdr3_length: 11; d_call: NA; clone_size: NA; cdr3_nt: TGTGCCAGCAGATTCGACAGTCAAGCTTTCTTT; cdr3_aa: CASRFDSQAFF
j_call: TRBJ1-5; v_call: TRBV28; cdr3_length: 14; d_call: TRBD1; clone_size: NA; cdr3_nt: TGTGCCAGCCGGACAGGTCAGGTACCCGCCCCCCAGCATTTT; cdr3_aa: CASRTGQVPAPQHF
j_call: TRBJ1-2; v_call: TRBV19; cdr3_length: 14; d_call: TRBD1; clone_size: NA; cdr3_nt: TGTGCCAGTAGTCCTACCTGGGACAGTAATGGCTACACCTTC; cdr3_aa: CASSPTWDSNGYTF
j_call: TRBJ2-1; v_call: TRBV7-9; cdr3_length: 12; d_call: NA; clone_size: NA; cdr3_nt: TGTGCCCTCAGGCAGGGCTACAATGAGCAGTTCTTC; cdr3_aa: CALRQGYNEQFF
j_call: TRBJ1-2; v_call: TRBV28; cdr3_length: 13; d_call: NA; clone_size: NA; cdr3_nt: TGTGCCAGCAGTTTTTGGCAGAACTATGGCTACACCTTC; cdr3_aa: CASSFWQNYGYTF
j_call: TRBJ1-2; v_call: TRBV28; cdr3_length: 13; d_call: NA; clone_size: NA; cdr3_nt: TGTGCCAGCAGTTTAAGGCAGGGCTATGGCTACACCTTC; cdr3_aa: CASSLRQGYGYTF
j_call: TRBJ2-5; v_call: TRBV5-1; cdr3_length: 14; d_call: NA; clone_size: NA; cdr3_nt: TGCGCCAGCAGCTTTGGGACAAATCAAGAGACCCAGTACTTC; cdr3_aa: CASSFGTNQETQYF
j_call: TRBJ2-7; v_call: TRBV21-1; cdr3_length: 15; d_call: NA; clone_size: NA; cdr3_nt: TGTGCCAGCAGCAAAAGGGGACAGGGGAGTAGCGAGCAGTACTTC; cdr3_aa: CASSKRGQGSSEQYF